Listed below are T cell receptor beta chains from one sample, sequenced in a study of cytomegalovirus exposure and HLA in healthy donors. Repertoires were generated with immunoSEQ multiplex PCR, while TCRdb's copy carries only in-frame clones and drops some. In the table there are approximately 69,000 clones, about 78% of which are singletons. What was sequenced was PBMCs. The receptors were sampled from a man aged 18 to 30 in good health and CMV-seronegative. Each CDR3 is given with its conserved first and last residue. The D gene is left open where the match is weak. Clone size is given for some rows only: seen once, a few or many times, or a class if the clone is expanded.

d_call	v_call	j_call	clone_size	cdr3_nt	cdr3_aa
-	TRBV30	TRBJ1-1	-	TGTGCCTTTTCGGGATTAGGAGGGGCGAACACTGAAGCTTTCTTT	CAFSGLGGANTEAFF
-	TRBV10-3	TRBJ2-7	-	TGTGCCATCAGCTCCAGGGCAGGCCCCTACGAGCAGTACTTC	CAISSRAGPYEQYF
-	TRBV19	TRBJ2-1	-	TGTGCCAGTAGTATATCCCCACGTCGTAATAGTCCCTACAATGAGCAGTTCTTC	CASSISPRRNSPYNEQFF
-	TRBV7-2	TRBJ2-3	few	TGTGCCAGCAGCTTAGGCCCGGGTGGCACAGATACGCAGTATTTT	CASSLGPGGTDTQYF
TRBD1	TRBV6-5	TRBJ2-4	-	TGTGCCAGCAGGAGACAACAGGGGAACATTCAGTACTTC	CASRRQQGNIQYF
-	TRBV7-3	TRBJ2-3	-	TGTGCCAGCAGCCCCTCTTCCACCCAGGATACGCAGTATTTT	CASSPSSTQDTQYF
TRBD1	TRBV5-1	TRBJ1-5	-	TGCGCCAGCAGCTTGACAGGGGGCAATCAGCCCCAGCATTTT	CASSLTGGNQPQHF
-	TRBV18	TRBJ1-3	-	TGTGCCAGCTCCCCCACAGGTTTACGTGGAAACACCATATATTTT	CASSPTGLRGNTIYF
-	TRBV5-1	TRBJ2-3	once	TGCGCCAGCAGCTTGGGTCCTGGCACAGATACGCAGTATTTT	CASSLGPGTDTQYF
-	TRBV6-1	TRBJ1-5	-	TGTGCCAGCAGTGAAGCCAGGGGTGATCAGCCCCAGCATTTT	CASSEARGDQPQHF
TRBD1	TRBV4-1	TRBJ1-2	few	TGCGCCAGCAGCCAGGACAGGGGACGGGCCGGCTACACCTTC	CASSQDRGRAGYTF
-	TRBV5-4	TRBJ1-2	-	TGTGCCAGCAGCTCCGGAGGAAGATCTAACTATGGCTACACCTTC	CASSSGGRSNYGYTF
-	TRBV11-2	TRBJ2-3	once	TGTGCCAGCAGCTCCCGGACCCACGGGGGTACGCAGTATTTT	CASSSRTHGGTQYF
-	TRBV9	TRBJ2-1	-	TGTGCCAGCAGCCCCCGCGGCCCCGAGGTTGAGCAGTTCTTC	CASSPRGPEVEQFF
TRBD1	TRBV5-1	TRBJ2-3	-	TGCGCCAGCAGTGAACAGGGGGCAGATACGCAGTATTTT	CASSEQGADTQYF
-	TRBV6-6	TRBJ1-3	-	TGTGCCAGCAAGTTTGACTACTCTGGAAACACCATATATTTT	CASKFDYSGNTIYF
TRBD1	TRBV19	TRBJ1-2	-	TGTGCCAGTCGGGGAAACAGGGGAAGAGGATATGGCTACACCTTC	CASRGNRGRGYGYTF
-	TRBV30	TRBJ1-1	-	TGTGCCTGGAATCACAGGCCGCCAGTGAACACTGAAGCTTTCTTT	CAWNHRPPVNTEAFF
-	TRBV25-1	TRBJ1-6	-	TGTGCCAGCAGTGATTTTGGGGGGTCCTATAATTCACCCCTCCACTTT	CASSDFGGSYNSPLHF
-	TRBV10-3	TRBJ2-5	once	TGTGCCATCAGTGAGACACAGGGTAAAATAGGTCCCTGGGAGACCCAGTACTTC	CAISETQGKIGPWETQYF
-	TRBV10-3	TRBJ1-1	-	TGTGCCATCAGTGACAGGCGAGGGACTGAAGCTTTCTTT	CAISDRRGTEAFF
TRBD1	TRBV7-9	TRBJ2-1	few	TGTGCCAGCAGCTTAGGTATGGGACAGGCGGCGCAGGATGAGCAGTTCTTC	CASSLGMGQAAQDEQFF
TRBD1	TRBV19	TRBJ1-1	-	TGTGCCAGTAGTATAGGACAGGGAGCAGAAGCTTTCTTT	CASSIGQGAEAFF
TRBD1	TRBV11-2	TRBJ2-1	-	TGTGCCAGCAGCTTAATGGGGGGGGGACAGGGCTGGAATGAGCAGTTCTTC	CASSLMGGGQGWNEQFF
-	TRBV7-9	TRBJ2-7	once	TGTGCCAGCAGTGGGGGGGGCGAGTACGAGCAGTACTTC	CASSGGGEYEQYF
TRBD1	TRBV13	TRBJ1-2	-	TGTGCCAGCAGCTTAGAGGAAGATTGGACAGGGGGTAGCTATGGCTACACCTTC	CASSLEEDWTGGSYGYTF
-	TRBV11-1	TRBJ2-1	-	TGTGCCAGCAGCTTAACGGTGTGGGGAGGGGGTTACAATGAGCAGTTCTTC	CASSLTVWGGGYNEQFF
-	TRBV7-2	TRBJ2-1	few	TGTGCCAGCAGCTTAGAGTCACGAGGGTCCAATGAGCAGTTCTTC	CASSLESRGSNEQFF
TRBD2	TRBV2	TRBJ2-1	-	TGTGCCAGCAGGGAATCGGGACTAACTGAGATCTTC	CASRESGLTEIF
TRBD1	TRBV2	TRBJ2-7	-	TGTGCCAGCAGTCGGACAGGGAACGAGCAGTACTTC	CASSRTGNEQYF
-	TRBV2	TRBJ2-3	few	TGTGCCAGCAGGGATGGGACTTCAACGCAGTATTTT	CASRDGTSTQYF
-	TRBV4-2	TRBJ1-1	-	TGTGCCAGCAGCCCGCGCTACCTAGGGGGCACTGAAGCTTTCTTT	CASSPRYLGGTEAFF
TRBD1	TRBV2	TRBJ1-1	-	TGTGCCAGCCAGTTACTAACACAGGGGATGAACACTGAAGCTTTCTTT	CASQLLTQGMNTEAFF
TRBD1	TRBV28	TRBJ1-5	-	TGTGCCAGCAGTCTCTGGACAGGGACCTATAGCAATCAGCCCCAGCATTTT	CASSLWTGTYSNQPQHF
TRBD1	TRBV5-6	TRBJ1-1	-	TGTGCCAGCAGCTTGGGGACAGGGGTAAGTGAAGCTTTCTTT	CASSLGTGVSEAFF
-	TRBV19	TRBJ1-5	-	TGTGCCAGTAGTGCCGACAGAAATCAGCCCCAGCATTTT	CASSADRNQPQHF
-	TRBV19	TRBJ2-5	-	TGTGCCAGTAGTATCCGGGAGACCCAGTACTTC	CASSIRETQYF
TRBD1	TRBV7-9	TRBJ2-1	few	TGTGCCAGCACCCCGACCGTCGGGGACAGGGTTCTACGGCAGTTCTTC	CASTPTVGDRVLRQFF
TRBD2	TRBV30	TRBJ2-2	-	TGTGCCTGGGGGAGACTAGCGGTCACCGGGGAGCTGTTTTTT	CAWGRLAVTGELFF
TRBD1	TRBV29-1	TRBJ2-7	-	TGCAGCGTTGGACGCGGGACAGGAGTCTACGAGCAGTACTTC	CSVGRGTGVYEQYF
TRBD1	TRBV5-4	TRBJ2-5	-	TGTGCCAGCAGCTTGGATTGGACAGGGTCCGCAGTGGACCAGTACTTC	CASSLDWTGSAVDQYF
-	TRBV6-5	TRBJ1-2	-	TGTGCCAGCAGTTACGAATCCGACAGTAACTATGGCTACACCTTC	CASSYESDSNYGYTF